This T cell receptor (beta chain) was recovered during a study of blood T cells in healthy people across ages. Overall study findings and caveats: Observed TCR beta diversity showed a strong correlation with the percentage of naive T cells as measured by flow cytometry. Roughly linearly, TCR beta diversity per million T cells fell as age increased.

With regard to this clonotype: Its antigen remains unknown.

Germline assignment: CDR1 DFQATT and CDR2 SNEGSKA (reference sequence). The J segment lost 2 bases and the V segment lost 0 bases, leaving 6 bases of the junction unmatched. The CDR3 consists of 16 residues. PCR was performed a second time for about 6 to 12 cycles using a sample-barcoded 5' primer and a J-beta primer mix. TCRdb re-derived calls from the 5' RACE reads in MiXCR, one entry per CDR3 protein. The sample has some 790,000 distinct CDR3 sequences, under 30% seen once. The chain links TRBV20-1 to TRBJ2-3; 9 nucleotides agree with TRBD2. This receptor was identified in a woman older than 75 in good health. Material for sequencing was blood. The CDR3 reads CSARDLSGGHTDTQYF. DNA of the CDR3: TGCAGTGCTAGAGATCTTAGCGGGGGCCACACAGATACGCAGTATTTT.